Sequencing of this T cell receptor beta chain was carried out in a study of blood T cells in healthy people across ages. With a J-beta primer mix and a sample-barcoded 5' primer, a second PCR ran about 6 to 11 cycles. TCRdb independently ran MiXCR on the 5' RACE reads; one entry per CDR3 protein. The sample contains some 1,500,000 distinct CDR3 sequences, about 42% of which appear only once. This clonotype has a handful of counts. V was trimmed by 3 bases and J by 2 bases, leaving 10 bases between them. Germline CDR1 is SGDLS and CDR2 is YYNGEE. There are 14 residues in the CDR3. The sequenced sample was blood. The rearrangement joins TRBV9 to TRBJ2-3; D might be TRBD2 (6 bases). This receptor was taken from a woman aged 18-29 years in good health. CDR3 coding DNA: TGTGCCAGCAGCGAGGGGACTCTCACAGATACGCAGTATTTT. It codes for CASSEGTLTDTQYF.